A selection of T cell receptor beta chains follows, all from one sample in a study of T-cell memory formation after mild COVID-19. TCRdb used MiXCR to reprocess the 5' RACE reads, holding one entry per CDR3 protein. Found here are about 4,900 distinct CDR3 sequences, 24% of them singletons; the top ten hold 2.2%. Sequences were obtained from PBMCs or a T cell subset sorted from them (not recorded which). The receptors shown here come from an adult who had mild COVID-19 (a few samples of this study predate the infection). Cell type and time point are not known. Each CDR3 is given with its conserved first and last residue. The D gene is left open where the match is weak. The size of a clone is reported for some rows only, either as once, few or many, or as a class for expanded clones.

abundance: medium-sized; j_gene: TRBJ2-5; d_gene: -; v_gene: TRBV5-1; CDR3aa: CASSYGIQETQYF; CDR3nt: TGCGCCAGCAGTTACGGGATTCAAGAGACCCAGTACTTC
abundance: -; j_gene: TRBJ2-5; d_gene: TRBD2; v_gene: TRBV3-1; CDR3aa: CASSAGTKVETQYF; CDR3nt: TGTGCCAGCAGCGCCGGGACTAAGGTGGAGACCCAGTACTTC
abundance: medium-sized; j_gene: TRBJ1-2; d_gene: -; v_gene: TRBV5-4; CDR3aa: CASSLEFDGYTF; CDR3nt: TGTGCCAGCAGCTTAGAATTCGATGGCTACACCTTC
abundance: medium-sized; j_gene: TRBJ2-7; d_gene: -; v_gene: TRBV7-9; CDR3aa: CASSPPGERPYEQYF; CDR3nt: TGTGCCAGCAGCCCCCCCGGCGAGAGGCCCTACGAGCAGTACTTC
abundance: many; j_gene: TRBJ1-2; d_gene: TRBD1; v_gene: TRBV4-2; CDR3aa: CASSPPDRDRNYGYTF; CDR3nt: TGTGCCAGCAGCCCCCCTGACAGGGATAGGAACTATGGCTACACCTTC
abundance: medium-sized; j_gene: TRBJ2-7; d_gene: -; v_gene: TRBV28; CDR3aa: CASSPGGGGEQYF; CDR3nt: TGTGCCAGCAGCCCAGGGGGGGGAGGCGAGCAGTACTTC
abundance: medium-sized; j_gene: TRBJ1-5; d_gene: -; v_gene: TRBV5-5; CDR3aa: CASSLYRDSPRPQHF; CDR3nt: TGTGCCAGCAGCTTATACCGGGACTCCCCCAGGCCCCAGCATTTT
abundance: medium-sized; j_gene: TRBJ1-2; d_gene: -; v_gene: TRBV7-2; CDR3aa: CASSLVQRRWGYTF; CDR3nt: TGTGCCAGCAGCTTAGTACAGCGCCGGTGGGGCTACACCTTC
abundance: -; j_gene: TRBJ1-1; d_gene: -; v_gene: TRBV6-2/TRBV6-3; CDR3aa: CASSYDRASSPEAFF; CDR3nt: TGTGCCAGCAGTTACGATCGGGCCTCGAGCCCTGAAGCTTTCTTT
abundance: -; j_gene: TRBJ1-5; d_gene: -; v_gene: TRBV12-3/TRBV12-4; CDR3aa: CASSSQGGTQHF; CDR3nt: TGTGCCAGCAGTTCCCAGGGAGGGACCCAGCATTTT
abundance: -; j_gene: TRBJ2-3; d_gene: -; v_gene: TRBV7-9; CDR3aa: CASSAPLRTDTQYF; CDR3nt: TGTGCCAGCAGCGCCCCTTTAAGAACAGATACGCAGTATTTT
abundance: medium-sized; j_gene: TRBJ1-2; d_gene: TRBD1; v_gene: TRBV12-3/TRBV12-4; CDR3aa: CASRSTGAGYTF; CDR3nt: TGTGCCAGCCGATCGACAGGGGCTGGCTACACCTTC
abundance: -; j_gene: TRBJ2-7; d_gene: -; v_gene: TRBV10-3; CDR3aa: CAIATGTTYEQYF; CDR3nt: TGTGCCATCGCAACTGGGACAACCTACGAGCAGTACTTC
abundance: medium-sized; j_gene: TRBJ1-1; d_gene: TRBD1; v_gene: TRBV5-1; CDR3aa: CASSFRGSTEAFF; CDR3nt: TGCGCCAGCAGCTTCAGGGGGAGCACTGAAGCTTTCTTT
abundance: medium-sized; j_gene: TRBJ1-1; d_gene: TRBD1; v_gene: TRBV6-2/TRBV6-3; CDR3aa: CASSPDRGVTEAFF; CDR3nt: TGTGCCAGCAGTCCAGACAGGGGAGTCACTGAAGCTTTCTTT
abundance: medium-sized; j_gene: TRBJ2-2; d_gene: TRBD1; v_gene: TRBV15; CDR3aa: CASQEDRDTGELFF; CDR3nt: TGTGCCTCACAAGAGGACAGGGACACCGGGGAGCTGTTTTTT
abundance: medium-sized; j_gene: TRBJ2-7; d_gene: TRBD1; v_gene: TRBV14; CDR3aa: CASTRQGHREQYF; CDR3nt: TGTGCCAGCACCCGACAGGGCCATCGCGAGCAGTACTTC
abundance: medium-sized; j_gene: TRBJ2-5; d_gene: TRBD2; v_gene: TRBV6-5; CDR3aa: CASSYSPGGPGETQYF; CDR3nt: TGTGCCAGCAGTTACTCGCCGGGGGGGCCCGGTGAGACCCAGTACTTC
abundance: medium-sized; j_gene: TRBJ2-2; d_gene: TRBD1; v_gene: TRBV4-1; CDR3aa: CASSQTGWGGELFF; CDR3nt: TGCGCCAGCAGCCAGACAGGGTGGGGCGGGGAGCTGTTTTTT
abundance: medium-sized; j_gene: TRBJ2-2; d_gene: TRBD2; v_gene: TRBV6-5; CDR3aa: CASRLRTRVQPGELFF; CDR3nt: TGTGCCAGCAGGTTAAGGACTAGGGTACAACCCGGGGAGCTGTTTTTT
abundance: large; j_gene: TRBJ2-3; d_gene: TRBD1; v_gene: TRBV29-1; CDR3aa: CSVRDRTTDTQYF; CDR3nt: TGCAGCGTCCGGGACAGGACCACAGATACGCAGTATTTT
abundance: medium-sized; j_gene: TRBJ1-3; d_gene: -; v_gene: TRBV6-5; CDR3aa: CASSPTVTFGNTIYF; CDR3nt: TGTGCCAGCAGCCCAACAGTCACCTTTGGAAACACCATATATTTT
abundance: medium-sized; j_gene: TRBJ1-5; d_gene: -; v_gene: TRBV15; CDR3aa: CATSPLGGGNQPQHF; CDR3nt: TGTGCCACCAGCCCATTGGGGGGGGGGAATCAGCCCCAGCATTTT
abundance: medium-sized; j_gene: TRBJ2-5; d_gene: TRBD1; v_gene: TRBV9; CDR3aa: CASSVEQGAKTQYF; CDR3nt: TGTGCCAGCAGCGTAGAACAGGGGGCGAAGACCCAGTACTTC
abundance: medium-sized; j_gene: TRBJ1-1; d_gene: -; v_gene: TRBV20-1; CDR3aa: CSARRGARVNTEAFF; CDR3nt: TGCAGTGCTAGGCGGGGGGCGAGGGTTAACACTGAAGCTTTCTTT
abundance: many; j_gene: TRBJ2-2; d_gene: TRBD2; v_gene: TRBV4-1; CDR3aa: CASSPFGLAGELFF; CDR3nt: TGCGCCAGCAGCCCGTTTGGACTAGCCGGGGAGCTGTTTTTT
abundance: medium-sized; j_gene: TRBJ1-1; d_gene: -; v_gene: TRBV7-2; CDR3aa: CASSLGVTEAFF; CDR3nt: TGTGCCAGCAGCTTAGGGGTGACTGAAGCTTTCTTT
abundance: -; j_gene: TRBJ2-3; d_gene: -; v_gene: TRBV4-2; CDR3aa: CASSHSDTQYF; CDR3nt: TGTGCCAGCAGCCACTCAGATACGCAGTATTTT
abundance: medium-sized; j_gene: TRBJ2-1; d_gene: -; v_gene: TRBV20-1; CDR3aa: CSARDGRAKQFF; CDR3nt: TGCAGTGCTAGAGATGGTCGGGCAAAGCAGTTCTTC
abundance: medium-sized; j_gene: TRBJ2-5; d_gene: -; v_gene: TRBV7-9; CDR3aa: CASSLPANQETQYF; CDR3nt: TGTGCCAGCAGCTTACCAGCGAACCAAGAGACCCAGTACTTC
abundance: -; j_gene: TRBJ1-5; d_gene: -; v_gene: TRBV6-2/TRBV6-3; CDR3aa: CASSNPLLTAQHF; CDR3nt: TGTGCCAGCAGCAACCCCCTTTTGACGGCCCAGCATTTT
abundance: medium-sized; j_gene: TRBJ1-6; d_gene: -; v_gene: TRBV5-1; CDR3aa: CASSLVLRNNSPLHF; CDR3nt: TGCGCCAGCAGCTTGGTCCTACGGAATAATTCACCCCTCCACTTT
abundance: medium-sized; j_gene: TRBJ2-5; d_gene: -; v_gene: TRBV12-3/TRBV12-4; CDR3aa: CASSMLGMIVGKGEETQYF; CDR3nt: TGTGCCAGCAGTATGTTAGGGATGATCGTGGGGAAGGGTGAAGAGACCCAGTACTTC
abundance: many; j_gene: TRBJ1-6; d_gene: TRBD1; v_gene: TRBV4-1; CDR3aa: CASSQRQGDRFNSPLHF; CDR3nt: TGCGCCAGCAGCCAAAGACAGGGGGATCGCTTTAATTCACCCCTCCACTTT
abundance: medium-sized; j_gene: TRBJ2-3; d_gene: TRBD2; v_gene: TRBV20-1; CDR3aa: CSAKRDLTDTQYF; CDR3nt: TGCAGTGCTAAGCGGGACCTCACAGATACGCAGTATTTT
abundance: -; j_gene: TRBJ2-1; d_gene: TRBD1; v_gene: TRBV3-1; CDR3aa: CASNDRGLGNEQFF; CDR3nt: TGTGCCAGCAACGACAGGGGGCTGGGGAATGAGCAGTTCTTC
abundance: large; j_gene: TRBJ2-1; d_gene: -; v_gene: TRBV6-2/TRBV6-3; CDR3aa: CASSIGGTEQFF; CDR3nt: TGTGCCAGCTCCATCGGGGGAACTGAGCAGTTCTTC